The 4 T cell receptor beta chains in this list originate from one sample, sequenced in a study of OX40 agonist ivuxolimab in advanced cancers. The method was immunoSEQ multiplex PCR; TCRdb's version includes in-frame clones alone and lacks a portion of them. The sample records 65,000 to 80,000 clones, 80% to 85% being singletons. Source: CD4+ or CD8+ T cells sorted from blood, taken in a trial of the OX40 agonist ivuxolimab. These receptors came from an adult with an advanced solid tumor such as melanoma, head and neck, liver or kidney cancer.

The chain is built from TRBV6-5 and TRBJ2-7; D possibly corresponds to TRBD2 (6 bases). The CDR3 length is 13 residues. Trimming took off 6 bases at V and 1 base at J, with 10 bases between the two ends. Germline V gives CDR1 MNHEY, CDR2 SVGAGI. Here the CDR3 DNA reads TGTGCCAGCAGCCGCGGGGATTCCTACGAGCAGTACTTC. It translates to CASSRGDSYEQYF.

The chain couples TRBV27 to TRBJ2-1; tentatively, D is TRBD2 (5 bases). V was shortened by 4 bases and J by 0 bases, with 10 bases between the two germline ends. The CDR3 length is 15 residues. CDR1 and CDR2 (germline): MNHEY, SMNVEV (reference sequence). CDR3 sequence: CASSYRDPSYNEQFF. Written as DNA, the CDR3 is TGTGCCAGCAGTTACCGGGATCCCTCCTACAATGAGCAGTTCTTC.

V gene TRBV28 combines with J gene TRBJ1-2; no firm D call. Germline V gene lookup returns CDR1 MDHEN and CDR2 SYDVKM. The CDR3 is 13 amino acids. The V and J ends lost 6 bases and 4 bases respectively, with 12 bases between them. CDR3 DNA sequence: TGTGCCAGCAGCTTCCAGAGCCCCTATGGCTACACCTTC. Its translation is CASSFQSPYGYTF.

This clone has more than one count but fewer than ten. The chain is built from TRBV14 and TRBJ1-2; D perhaps matches TRBD1 (6 bases). The CDR3 is 13 amino acids. Germline CDR1 is SGHDN and CDR2 is FVKESK. Trimming took off 6 bases at V and 1 base at J, with 9 bases between the two ends. CDR3 residues: CASRGAGNYGYTF. The CDR3 nucleotides are TGTGCCAGCAGGGGGGCCGGTAACTATGGCTACACCTTC.